The 20 T cell receptor beta chains presented below share a single source sample, sequenced in a study of blood T cell repertoires in COVID-19. This table comes from immunoSEQ multiplex PCR, and its TCRdb copy is limited to in-frame clones, with some not included. The data contain roughly 220,000 clones, roughly nine tenths of them seen just once; the ten biggest clones take up roughly 10%. The sequencing input was peripheral blood. The source is a woman aged 50 to 65 with COVID-19, enrolled during active disease.

The chain joins TRBV12-3 or TRBV12-4 to TRBJ1-2; no clear D gene. V was clipped by 3 bases and J by 4 bases, with 6 bases between them. The CDR3 length is 12 residues. CDR3 protein: CASSFPTYGYTF. The CDR3 DNA reads TGTGCCAGCAGTTTCCCTACCTATGGCTACACCTTC.

V and J are TRBV25-1 and TRBJ1-6; TRBD1 matches 8 bases. V was pared by 2 bases and J by 9 bases, with 3 bases of the junction left unmatched. CDR3 length equals 14 residues. Looked up from germline, CDR1 is MGHDK and CDR2 is SYGVNS. As DNA, the CDR3 is TGTGCCAGCAGTGAAGTCAGGGGGCCTTCACCCCTCCACTTT. This gives the protein CASSEVRGPSPLHF.

This clone turned up a few times. The chain employs TRBV20-1 and TRBJ1-1; no clear D gene. The germline V gene encodes CDR1 DFQATT and CDR2 SNEGSKA (reference sequence). The CDR3 is made up of 10 amino acids. The ends were cut back, 5 bases at V and 4 bases at J, with 5 bases in the middle. The CDR3 loop reads CSAGRTEAFF. CDR3 in DNA: TGCAGTGCTGGCCGCACTGAAGCTTTCTTT.

A few counts support this clone. The chain links TRBV19 to TRBJ2-3, with 8 bases lining up with TRBD1. The CDR3 spans 16 residues. Looked up from germline, CDR1 is LNHDA and CDR2 is SQIVND (reference sequence). The V and J ends lost 3 bases and 4 bases, in that order; junction bases with no gene match: 9. The CDR3 DNA is TGTGCCAGTAGTATTCCTGGACAGGGAAGTTCAGATACGCAGTATTTT. It encodes CASSIPGQGSSDTQYF.

The chain uses TRBV11-3 and TRBJ2-2; D possibly corresponds to TRBD2 (6 bases). V dropped 8 bases and J dropped 5 bases, with 18 bases sitting between them. The CDR3 loop spans 15 amino acids. Germline V lookup: CDR1 SGHNT, CDR2 YENEEA. The CDR3 here is CASHGRGPGTGELFF. CDR3 nucleotide sequence: TGTGCCAGCCACGGGCGGGGCCCTGGGACCGGGGAGCTGTTTTTT.

The V gene is TRBV5-1, the J gene TRBJ1-1, with D uncertain. Trimming left V 6 bases short and J 7 bases short, with 19 bases between. The CDR3 covers 14 residues. Germline V gene lookup returns CDR1 SGHRS and CDR2 YFSETQ. CDR3 in amino acids: CASKKDPEGGEAFF. CDR3 DNA: TGCGCCAGCAAAAAGGACCCTGAGGGTGGTGAAGCTTTCTTT.

CDR3 sequence reads: CASSSSSGGMAQYF. For the CDR3, the DNA is TGTGCCAGCAGCTCATCGAGCGGGGGGATGGCGCAGTATTTT. This chain joins TRBV6-5 and TRBJ2-3, with TRBD2 matching over 9 bases. Trimming at V came to 6 bases and at J to 10 bases, leaving 11 bases not matched to a gene. The CDR3 has 14 amino acids. Germline CDR1 reads MNHEY; CDR2 reads SVGAGI.

The chain is built from TRBV5-4 and TRBJ2-1; 9 bases line up with TRBD1. The CDR3 covers 14 residues. Germline CDR1 SGHNT, CDR2 YYREEE (reference sequence). V shed 0 bases, J shed 5 bases, and the junction held 0 bases outside the gene matches. DNA of the CDR3: TGTGCCAGCAGCTTGGGGACAGGGGACAATGAGCAGTTCTTC. It is translated as CASSLGTGDNEQFF. Filled out from reference TRBV5-4 and TRBJ2-1, the complete variable domain reads ETGVTQSPTHLIKTRGQQVTLRCSSQSGHNTVSWYQQALGQGPQFIFQYYREEENGRGNFPPRFSGLQFPNYSSELNVNALELDDSALYLCASSLGTGDNEQFFGPGTRLTVL.

This clone was recorded only once. V is TRBV19 and J is TRBJ1-2; 8 bases match TRBD1. The CDR3 loop spans 11 amino acids. With 3 bases clipped from V and 11 bases from J, the junction kept 2 bases outside the gene matches. The germline gives CDR1 LNHDA, CDR2 SQIVND (reference sequence). The CDR3: CASSIDRGYTF. The CDR3 DNA follows: TGTGCCAGTAGTATCGACAGGGGTTACACCTTC.

The chain combines TRBV7-2 with TRBJ2-1, with TRBD2 matching over 8 bases. V lost 4 bases to trimming and J lost 7 bases; unmatched junction nucleotides: 6. The germline V gene encodes CDR1 SGHTA and CDR2 FQGNSA. There are 14 residues in the CDR3. CDR3 residues: CASSSGPSGNEQFF. CDR3 in DNA: TGTGCCAGCAGCTCGGGTCCTAGCGGGAATGAGCAGTTCTTC. The full variable domain, in which reference TRBV7-2 and TRBJ2-1 provide the parts outside the CDR3, is GAGVSQSPSNKVTEKGKDVELRCDPISGHTALYWYRQSLGQGLEFLIYFQGNSAPDKSGLPSDRFSAERTGGSVSTLTIQRTQQEDSAVYLCASSSGPSGNEQFFGPGTRLTVL.

V usage is TRBV29-1 and J usage is TRBJ2-7, with D tentatively TRBD1 (6 bases). The CDR3 spans 11 residues. The germline CDR1 and CDR2 sequences are SQVTM and ANQGSEA. V was cut by 2 bases and J by 5 bases, with 7 bases left in between. The CDR3 bases are TGCAGCGTTGAATACAGGGACGAGCAGTACTTC. This gives the protein CSVEYRDEQYF.

This chain uses TRBV19 with TRBJ1-2; D is unclear. V was shortened by 6 bases and J by 3 bases, with 17 bases between the two germline ends. There are 15 residues in the CDR3. In germline, CDR1 is LNHDA, CDR2 SQIVND (reference sequence). The CDR3 loop is CASRDEAGGYYGYTF. CDR3 sequence (DNA): TGTGCCAGTAGGGACGAGGCGGGAGGATACTATGGCTACACCTTC.

This chain links TRBV20-1 with TRBJ2-5, with TRBD2 matching 10 bases. The CDR3 covers 16 residues. Germline CDR1 reads DFQATT; CDR2 reads SNEGSKA (reference sequence). V shed 3 bases and J 2 bases; nucleotides not matched to a gene: 9. CDR3 bases: TGCAGTGCTAGTCCTGTAGCGGGGGGCAATCAAGAGACCCAGTACTTC. This sequence encodes CSASPVAGGNQETQYF.

The rearrangement uses TRBV29-1 and TRBJ1-3; D gene unclear. The V end was cut by 7 bases, the J end by 1 base, with 11 bases between. This CDR3 spans 13 amino acids. The V gene's germline CDR1 is SQVTM and CDR2 ANQGSEA. Here the CDR3 DNA reads TGCAGCGGCCTCAGTTTATCTGGAAACACCATATATTTT. Residues: CSGLSLSGNTIYF. The full variable domain, with the rest looked up from reference TRBV29-1 and TRBJ1-3, is SAVISQKPSRDICQRGTSLTIQCQVDSQVTMMFWYRQQPGQSLTLIATANQGSEATYESGFVIDKFPISRPNLTFSTLTVSNMSPEDSSIYLCSGLSLSGNTIYFGEGSWLTVV.

The chain uses TRBV9 and TRBJ2-2; D is unresolved. Trimming took off 1 base at V and 1 base at J, with 8 bases between the two ends. CDR1 is SGDLS and CDR2 is YYNGEE in the germline V gene. The CDR3 runs to 15 residues. The CDR3, as DNA: TGTGCCAGCAGCGTAAGCAGGCTGAACACCGGGGAGCTGTTTTTT. It translates to CASSVSRLNTGELFF.

CDR3 nucleotides: TGCGCCAGCAGCTCCCCGGGGAACCCTGGGGCCAACGTCCTGACTTTC. Translated: CASSSPGNPGANVLTF. This sequence joins TRBV5-1 and TRBJ2-6; maybe TRBD2 (5 bases). V gave up 3 bases and J gave up 2 bases, with 12 bases separating them. From germline, CDR1 is SGHRS and CDR2 YFSETQ. This CDR3 comprises 16 residues.

The chain is built from TRBV6-5 and TRBJ1-2, with 7 bases that match TRBD1. The ends lost 4 bases at V and 3 bases at J; junction bases unmatched: 5. Per germline, CDR1 MNHEY and CDR2 SVGAGI. The CDR3 contains 14 residues. CDR3 nucleotides: TGTGCCAGCAGTTGGGACAGCCGCGACTATGGCTACACCTTC. Translating it yields CASSWDSRDYGYTF.

The sample holds many counts of this clone. Mismatch with germline at one junction end may stem from a read error. The chain uses TRBV5-6 and TRBJ2-3, with TRBD2 matching 7 bases. Germline assignment: CDR1 SGHDT and CDR2 YYEEEE. This CDR3 has 9 amino acids. The CDR3 DNA reads TGTGCCAGCAGCGGACGGGGGGATTTT. This codes for CASSGRGDF.

The rearrangement uses TRBV5-1 and TRBJ2-1, with 11 bases aligning to TRBD1. Germline lookup yields CDR1 SGHRS and CDR2 YFSETQ. V dropped 0 bases and J dropped 4; count of bases not matched to a gene: 6. This CDR3 region has 17 residues. CDR3 amino acids: CASSLGRGTGGYNEQFF. CDR3 nucleotide sequence: TGCGCCAGCAGCTTGGGACGAGGGACAGGGGGATACAATGAGCAGTTCTTC. Filled out from reference TRBV5-1 and TRBJ2-1, the complete variable domain reads KAGVTQTPRYLIKTRGQQVTLSCSPISGHRSVSWYQQTPGQGLQFLFEYFSETQRNKGNFPGRFSGRQFSNSRSEMNVSTLELGDSALYLCASSLGRGTGGYNEQFFGPGTRLTVL.

In nucleotides, the CDR3 is TGTGCCAGTAGTCCCAGAGACAGGGGGATGTCTCAGCCCCAGCATTTT. It yields the protein CASSPRDRGMSQPQHF. V gene TRBV19 combines with J gene TRBJ1-5; TRBD1 matches at 9 bases. The V gene's germline CDR1 is LNHDA and CDR2 SQIVND (reference sequence). The CDR3 length is 16 residues. The ends lost 5 bases at V and 6 bases at J; junction bases unmatched: 11.